Listed here are 32 T cell receptor beta chains from one sample, sequenced in a study of OX40 agonist ivuxolimab in advanced cancers. Using immunoSEQ multiplex PCR, the repertoire was profiled, and TCRdb retains in-frame clones only, with some absent. The sample gives about 70,000 clones, around 88% of which show up once; approximately 0.86% is in the top ten. The specimen comprised CD4+ or CD8+ T cells sorted from blood, sampled in a trial of the OX40 agonist ivuxolimab. The source of these receptors is an adult with an advanced solid tumor such as melanoma, head and neck, liver or kidney cancer.

Comments on this clone: This specimen includes other DNA sequences encoding the same CDR3. The gene calls are TRBV30 and TRBJ1-1; D is ambiguous. V lost 3 bases and J 0 bases, leaving 8 bases between the germline ends. The CDR3 length is 13 residues. Germline V lookup: CDR1 GTSNPN, CDR2 SVGIG (reference sequence). DNA for the CDR3: TGTGCCTGGAGCCACAACATGAACACTGAAGCTTTCTTT. Amino acid sequence: CAWSHNMNTEAFF.

The chain recombines TRBV2 with TRBJ2-2; D might be TRBD2 (5 bases). Trimming took 5 bases from V and 9 from J, leaving 16 bases between them. The CDR3 spans 14 residues. CDR1 SNHLY and CDR2 FYNNEI come from the germline V gene. Written as DNA, the CDR3 is TGTGCCAGCAGTCCCGGGGATCGGACCAGGGAGCTGTTTTTT. It codes for CASSPGDRTRELFF.

The gene calls are TRBV6-5 and TRBJ2-3; TRBD2 aligns across 11 bases. J was trimmed by 7 bases and V by 5 bases; bases with no gene match: 5. In germline, CDR1 is MNHEY, CDR2 SVGAGI. This CDR3 spans 14 amino acids. CDR3 DNA sequence: TGTGCCAGCAGTCTAGCGGGGGGCCCTTATACGCAGTATTTT. Protein sequence: CASSLAGGPYTQYF.

The gene calls are TRBV29-1 and TRBJ2-7; perhaps TRBD1 as D (5 bases). The germline gives CDR1 SQVTM, CDR2 ANQGSEA. The CDR3 loop spans 13 amino acids. Trimming took off 7 bases at V and 3 bases at J, with 16 bases between the two ends. The CDR3 region is CSASVGRGYEQYF. CDR3 bases: TGCAGCGCCTCGGTAGGAAGGGGCTACGAGCAGTACTTC.

As to this clone: The junction and the germline gene differ at one end; a read error may be behind it. This rearrangement joins TRBV7-2 to TRBJ1-2; D gene ambiguous. Germline CDR1 reads SGHTA; CDR2 reads FQGNSA. The CDR3 covers 13 residues. The CDR3 region has the DNA TGCGCCAGCAGCCAACCCCCAGAGGGAGGCTACACCTTC. Translating it yields CASSQPPEGGYTF.

V gene TRBV7-2 combines with J gene TRBJ1-1; D may be TRBD1 (5 bases). Germline V gene data show CDR1 as SGHTA and CDR2 as FQGNSA. The CDR3 runs 14 residues. Trimming removed 1 base at V and 4 bases at J, with 10 bases between. The CDR3 DNA is TGTGCCAGCAGCTTAGTAGGGGCAGTCACTGAAGCTTTCTTT. Its translation: CASSLVGAVTEAFF.

The V gene is TRBV10-3, the J gene TRBJ2-7; D perhaps matches TRBD2 (5 bases). Germline V CDR1 and CDR2: ENHRY, SYGVKD. The V gene lost 10 bases and the J gene lost 0 bases, with 13 bases spanning the gap. CDR3 length: 13 amino acids. The CDR3 nucleotides read TGTGCCACCGCGACAACTAGCTCCTACGAGCAGTACTTC. Translated, it gives CATATTSSYEQYF.

The rearrangement links TRBV28 to TRBJ2-7, with a tentative D call TRBD1 (6 bases). The CDR3 totals 15 residues. V lost 4 bases, J lost 2 bases, and 15 bases lay in between. Germline V gene data show CDR1 as MDHEN and CDR2 as SYDVKM. CDR3 DNA: TGTGCCAGCAGTTCAACAGGGTCCGGAACCTACGAGCAGTACTTC. Translated: CASSSTGSGTYEQYF.

This chain connects TRBV7-2 to TRBJ2-5; 8 nucleotides line up with TRBD1. Germline CDR1 and CDR2: SGHTA and FQGNSA. The junction had 6 bases not matched to a gene; V was cut back by 4 bases and J by 5 bases. This CDR3 region has 14 residues. The CDR3 here is CASSSDRGVETQYF. In nucleotides, the CDR3 is TGTGCCAGCAGCTCCGACAGGGGAGTGGAGACCCAGTACTTC.

This clone showed up just once. This chain links TRBV7-3 with TRBJ2-5; D tentatively reads TRBD1 or TRBD2 (5 bases each). This CDR3 spans 16 amino acids. In germline, CDR1 is SGHTA, CDR2 FQGTGA. V gave up 4 bases and J gave up 8 bases, with 23 bases separating them. The CDR3 DNA follows: TGTGCCAGCAGCTCCAATTCGGGACCAACGCTTTCTACCCAGTACTTC. Encoded protein: CASSSNSGPTLSTQYF. Combining the CDR3 with reference TRBV7-3 and TRBJ2-5 gives the whole variable domain GAGVSQTPSNKVTEKGKYVELRCDPISGHTALYWYRQSLGQGPEFLIYFQGTGAADDSGLPNDRFFAVRPEGSVSTLKIQRTERGDSAVYLCASSSNSGPTLSTQYFGPGTRLLVL.

The CDR3 reads CASSQRTDRNTGELFF. The DNA for the CDR3 is TGCGCCAGCAGCCAACGTACGGACAGGAACACCGGGGAGCTGTTTTTT. This chain connects TRBV4-3 to TRBJ2-2; a weak D match, TRBD1 (6 bases). Trimming removed 2 bases from V and 1 base from J, with 11 bases in between. Germline V gene data show CDR1 as LGHNA and CDR2 as YSLEER. The CDR3 contains 16 residues.

J is TRBJ1-1 and V is TRBV2; the match to TRBD1 covers 10 bases. J gave up 5 bases and V 6 bases, and 18 bases lay outside the gene matches. Looked up from germline, CDR1 is SNHLY and CDR2 is FYNNEI. This CDR3 comprises 18 residues. CDR3 coding DNA: TGTGCCAGCAGCCGATCGGGACAGGGGATCGAAATGCTGACTGAAGCTTTCTTT. This translates into CASSRSGQGIEMLTEAFF.

The chain uses TRBV7-8 and TRBJ1-1; no reliable D call. The ends were cut back, 1 base at V and 6 bases at J, with 9 bases in the middle. This CDR3 is 13 amino acids long. Germline V CDR1 and CDR2: SGHVS, FQNEAQ. CDR3 sequence: CASSLGGVPEAFF. The DNA for the CDR3 is TGTGCCAGCAGCTTAGGTGGGGTACCTGAAGCTTTCTTT.

Comment on this clone: The junction shows a germline mismatch at one end, possibly a read error. V and J are TRBV6-5 and TRBJ1-2, with TRBD1 matching 7 bases. Germline lookup yields CDR1 MNHEY and CDR2 SVGAGI. CDR3 size: 15 residues. CDR3 DNA sequence: TGTGCCAGCGGGCACACGACAGGGAGTGGGTATGGCTACATCTTC. This codes for CASGHTTGSGYGYIF.

This clone showed up just once. The sample contains more than one DNA sequence encoding this CDR3. The V and J genes are TRBV7-8 and TRBJ2-2; D gene ambiguous. The germline V and J ends were trimmed by 1 base and 1 base, with 4 bases remaining between them. This CDR3 has 14 residues. CDR1 is SGHVS, CDR2 FQNEAQ, per germline. The DNA for the CDR3 is TGTGCCAGCAGCTTAGTGGGGAACACCGGGGAGCTGTTTTTT. Translating gives CASSLVGNTGELFF.

V is TRBV2 and J is TRBJ2-3; TRBD2 might be the D (6 bases). The CDR3 totals 14 residues. V dropped 7 bases and J dropped 0 bases, with 11 bases sitting between them. CDR1 is SNHLY, CDR2 FYNNEI, per germline. The DNA for the CDR3 is TGTGCCAGCACCCCGGGACTGAGCACAGATACGCAGTATTTT. As protein: CASTPGLSTDTQYF.

The chain employs TRBV28 and TRBJ1-5; TRBD1 agrees at 7 bases. Trimming at V came to 6 bases and at J to 0 bases, leaving 8 bases not matched to a gene. Germline-derived CDR1 and CDR2 are MDHEN and SYDVKM. The CDR3 consists of 16 residues. The CDR3 sequence is CASRPGGGYSNQPQHF. DNA of the CDR3: TGTGCCAGCAGACCAGGGGGAGGGTATAGCAATCAGCCCCAGCATTTT.

The chain carries TRBV14 and TRBJ1-4, with D hard to call. The CDR3 consists of 13 residues. The germline V and J ends were trimmed by 3 bases and 7 bases, with 9 bases remaining between them. Germline V gene lookup returns CDR1 SGHDN and CDR2 FVKESK. CDR3 in amino acids: CASSQPRGEKLFF. In nucleotides, the CDR3 is TGTGCCAGCAGCCAGCCTAGAGGTGAAAAACTGTTTTTT.

The V and J genes are TRBV19 and TRBJ1-5; the match to TRBD1 covers 8 bases. V was clipped by 3 bases and J by 3 bases; unmatched bases: 7. Per germline, CDR1 LNHDA and CDR2 SQIVND (reference sequence). The CDR3 is 16 amino acids. CDR3 nucleotides: TGTGCCAGTAGTATTCTCGGGACAGGCCTCAATCAGCCCCAGCATTTT. As protein: CASSILGTGLNQPQHF.

This chain joins TRBV5-6 and TRBJ2-5; D might be TRBD1 (5 bases). Trimming left V 1 base short and J 7 bases short, with 14 bases between. CDR3 size: 14 residues. Germline assignment: CDR1 SGHDT and CDR2 YYEEEE. DNA for the CDR3: TGTGCCAGCAGCTTGAGACAGACCTCCGGGACCCAGTACTTC. Amino acids: CASSLRQTSGTQYF.

This sequence joins TRBV5-1 and TRBJ2-1, with 8 bases identical to TRBD1. The CDR3 has 13 amino acids. In germline, CDR1 is SGHRS, CDR2 YFSETQ. V trimming: 3 bases; J trimming: 7 bases; junction bases outside the gene matches: 3. The CDR3, as DNA: TGCGCCAGCAGCTGGGACAGGAGTAATGAGCAGTTCTTC. Translation gives CASSWDRSNEQFF.

The rearrangement links TRBV6-1 to TRBJ1-2, with 8 bases fitting TRBD1. V was clipped by 6 bases and J by 4 bases; unmatched bases: 4. CDR1 is MNHNS, CDR2 SASEGT, per germline. The CDR3 has 13 residues. CDR3 sequence reads: CASSDTGGYGYTF. Written as DNA, the CDR3 is TGTGCCAGCAGCGATACAGGGGGCTATGGCTACACCTTC.

The V call is TRBV7-9, the J call TRBJ2-5; the match to TRBD2 covers 13 bases. The length of the CDR3 is 19 residues. With 1 base clipped from V and 1 base from J, the junction kept 9 bases outside the gene matches. Germline V gene lookup returns CDR1 SEHNR and CDR2 FQNEAQ (reference sequence). This chain's CDR3 is CASSLGTSGSGRFQETQYF. The CDR3 nucleotides are TGTGCCAGCAGCTTAGGGACTAGCGGGAGTGGGAGGTTCCAAGAGACCCAGTACTTC.

This chain uses TRBV7-6 with TRBJ2-2; no definite D call. The germline gives CDR1 SGHVS, CDR2 FNYEAQ. V was shortened by 4 bases and J by 2 bases, with 8 bases between the two germline ends. This CDR3 is built from 14 residues. The CDR3 region has the DNA TGTGCCAGCAGCTCCAGACAAAACACCGGGGAGCTGTTTTTT. Encoded protein: CASSSRQNTGELFF.

This clone was picked up one time. The V and J genes are TRBV4-1 and TRBJ2-1, with 9 bases matching TRBD2. Germline CDR1 MGHRA, CDR2 YSYEKL. The CDR3 consists of 15 residues. Losses at the gene ends were 0 bases for V and 12 bases for J; bases not matched to a gene: 9. The CDR3 spells CASSQDRSGGYGQFF. The CDR3 nucleotides are TGCGCCAGCAGCCAAGATAGGAGCGGGGGGTATGGGCAGTTCTTC.

The chain has TRBV7-2 and TRBJ2-7, with TRBD2 matching over 10 bases. Germline V lookup: CDR1 SGHTA, CDR2 FQGNSA. The CDR3 loop spans 15 amino acids. The J segment lost 1 base and the V segment lost 6 bases, leaving 6 bases of the junction unmatched. The CDR3 DNA reads TGTGCCAGCAGACCTGGACTAGCGGAGTCCTACGAGCAGTACTTC. Translating it yields CASRPGLAESYEQYF. The variable domain in full, completed from reference TRBV7-2 and TRBJ2-7, reads GAGVSQSPSNKVTEKGKDVELRCDPISGHTALYWYRQSLGQGLEFLIYFQGNSAPDKSGLPSDRFSAERTGGSVSTLTIQRTQQEDSAVYLCASRPGLAESYEQYFGPGTRLTVT.

In its sample, this clone was seen once. V usage is TRBV4-3 and J usage is TRBJ2-2; maybe TRBD2 (5 bases). There are 15 residues in the CDR3. Per germline, CDR1 LGHNA and CDR2 YSLEER. The V and J ends lost 2 bases and 4 bases respectively, with 11 bases between them. CDR3 nucleotides: TGCGCCAGCAGCCAAAAATTTGGAGGCACCGGGGAGCTGTTTTTT. This sequence encodes CASSQKFGGTGELFF.

This chain connects TRBV11-2 to TRBJ2-1; 7 bases are a match to TRBD1. CDR3 length: 15 residues. Per the germline V gene, CDR1 is SGHAT and CDR2 is FQNNGV. J was trimmed by 1 base and V by 5 bases; bases with no gene match: 5. CDR3 coding DNA: TGTGCCAGCAGCGCCCGGGACAGATCCTACAATGAGCAGTTCTTC. Its translation is CASSARDRSYNEQFF. Looking up the rest from reference TRBV11-2 and TRBJ2-1 gives the full variable domain: EAGVAQSPRYKIIEKRQSVAFWCNPISGHATLYWYQQILGQGPKLLIQFQNNGVVDDSQLPKDRFSAERLKGVDSTLKIQPAKLEDSAVYLCASSARDRSYNEQFFGPGTRLTVL.

The rearrangement uses TRBV7-2 and TRBJ2-7; 7 bases are a match to TRBD1. The CDR3 has 18 amino acids. CDR1 and CDR2 from the germline V gene are SGHTA and FQGNSA. Losses at the gene ends were 3 bases for V and 0 bases for J; bases not matched to a gene: 14. The CDR3 reads CASSFYWKSQGLSYEQYF. The CDR3 coding sequence is TGTGCCAGCAGCTTTTACTGGAAATCACAGGGGCTCTCCTACGAGCAGTACTTC.

The chain employs TRBV7-3 and TRBJ2-1, with TRBD2 identical over 12 bases. V gave up 5 bases and J gave up 7 bases; unmatched junction bases: 6. This CDR3 region has 15 residues. Germline V CDR1 and CDR2: SGHTA, FQGTGA. CDR3 in DNA: TGTGCCAGCAGCCGGGGGACTAGCGGGTTTAATGAGCAGTTCTTC. Translation gives CASSRGTSGFNEQFF.

V and J are TRBV25-1 and TRBJ1-3; TRBD1 might be the D (6 bases). V was clipped by 5 bases and J by 4 bases, with 9 bases between them. Germline assignment: CDR1 MGHDK and CDR2 SYGVNS. The CDR3 totals 13 residues. The CDR3 DNA follows: TGTGCCAGCAGTCCAACAGGGGGAAACACCATATATTTT. It specifies CASSPTGGNTIYF. Full variable domain (outside the CDR3, taken from reference TRBV25-1 and TRBJ1-3): EADIYQTPRYLVIGTGKKITLECSQTMGHDKMYWYQQDPGMELHLIHYSYGVNSTEKGDLSSESTVSRIRTEHFPLTLESARPSHTSQYLCASSPTGGNTIYFGEGSWLTVV.

The chain is built from TRBV6-5 and TRBJ2-7; D ambiguous. There are 14 residues in the CDR3. Trimming removed 2 bases at V and 2 bases at J, with 10 bases between. CDR1 and CDR2 (germline): MNHEY, SVGAGI. CDR3 DNA sequence: TGTGCCAGCAGTTACGCGGCCTCACCCTACGAGCAGTACTTC. It encodes CASSYAASPYEQYF.